The following is a T cell receptor beta chain sequence with its context. Its antigen is currently unknown. The sample originates from a study of OX40 agonist ivuxolimab in advanced cancers. Study as a whole: Of mixed ages from about 20 to 85 and averaging approximately 60 years, the group was about 80% male. Study findings and constraints: Clonal expansion was among the lowest in partial responders at 0.1-3.0 mg/kg, especially CD8+.

TCRdb keeps only in-frame clones here, not all; method: immunoSEQ multiplex PCR. The table has over 75,000 clones, about 90% seen once; the top ten hold 0.43%. Unmatched junction bases numbered 7, after V lost 5 bases and J lost 4 bases. The CDR3 is made up of 15 amino acids. The V gene's germline CDR1 is MNHEY and CDR2 SMNVEV (reference sequence). Sequences were derived from CD4+ or CD8+ T cells sorted from blood, sampled in a trial of the OX40 agonist ivuxolimab. The V and J genes are TRBV27 and TRBJ2-7, with 11 bases aligning to TRBD2. The receptor's source is an adult with an advanced solid tumor such as melanoma, head and neck, liver or kidney cancer. Here the CDR3 DNA reads TGTGCCAGCAGTCGCCTGACTAGCGGGATTTACGAGCAGTACTTC. Encoded protein: CASSRLTSGIYEQYF.